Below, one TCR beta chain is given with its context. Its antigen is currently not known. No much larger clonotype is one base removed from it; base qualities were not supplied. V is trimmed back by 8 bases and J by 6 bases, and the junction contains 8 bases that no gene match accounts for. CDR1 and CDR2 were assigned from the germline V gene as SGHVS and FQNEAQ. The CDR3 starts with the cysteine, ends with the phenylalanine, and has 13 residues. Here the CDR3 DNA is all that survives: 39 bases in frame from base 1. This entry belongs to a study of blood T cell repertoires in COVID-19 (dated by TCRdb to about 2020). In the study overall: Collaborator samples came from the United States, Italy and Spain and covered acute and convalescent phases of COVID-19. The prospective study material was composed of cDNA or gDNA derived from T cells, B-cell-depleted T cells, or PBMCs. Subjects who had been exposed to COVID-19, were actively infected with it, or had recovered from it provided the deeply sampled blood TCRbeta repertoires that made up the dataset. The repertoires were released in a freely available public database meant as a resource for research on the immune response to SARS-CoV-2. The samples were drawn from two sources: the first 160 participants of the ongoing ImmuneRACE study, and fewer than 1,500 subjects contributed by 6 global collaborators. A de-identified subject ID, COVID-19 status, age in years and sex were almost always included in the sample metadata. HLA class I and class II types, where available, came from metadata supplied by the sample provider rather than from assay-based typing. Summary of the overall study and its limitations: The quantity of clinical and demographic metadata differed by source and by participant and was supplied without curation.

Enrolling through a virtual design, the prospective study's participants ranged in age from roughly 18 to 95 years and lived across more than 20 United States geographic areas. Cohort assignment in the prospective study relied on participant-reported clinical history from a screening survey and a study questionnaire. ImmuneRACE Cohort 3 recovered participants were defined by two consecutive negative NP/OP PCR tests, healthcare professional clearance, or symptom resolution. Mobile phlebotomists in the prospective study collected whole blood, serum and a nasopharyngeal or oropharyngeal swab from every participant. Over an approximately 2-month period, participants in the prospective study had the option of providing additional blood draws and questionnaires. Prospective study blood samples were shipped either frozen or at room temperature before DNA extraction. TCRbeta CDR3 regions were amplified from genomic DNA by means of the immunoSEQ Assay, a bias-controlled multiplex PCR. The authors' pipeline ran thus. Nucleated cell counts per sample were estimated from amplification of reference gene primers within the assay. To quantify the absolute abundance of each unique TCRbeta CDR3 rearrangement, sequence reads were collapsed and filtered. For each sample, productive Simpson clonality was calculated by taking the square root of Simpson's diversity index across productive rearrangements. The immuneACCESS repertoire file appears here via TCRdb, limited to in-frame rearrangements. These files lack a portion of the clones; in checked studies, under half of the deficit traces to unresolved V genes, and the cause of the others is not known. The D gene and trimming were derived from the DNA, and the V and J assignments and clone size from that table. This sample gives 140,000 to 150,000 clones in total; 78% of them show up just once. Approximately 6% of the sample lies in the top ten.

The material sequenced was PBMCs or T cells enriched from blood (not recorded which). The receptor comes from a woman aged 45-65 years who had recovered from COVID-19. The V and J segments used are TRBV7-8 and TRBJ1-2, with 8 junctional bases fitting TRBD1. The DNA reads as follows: TGTGCCAGCCATTTAGCAGGGGGCGATGGCTACACCTTC. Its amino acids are CASHLAGGDGYTF. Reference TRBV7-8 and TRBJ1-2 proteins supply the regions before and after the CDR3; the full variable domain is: GAGVSQSPRYKVAKRGQDVALRCDPISGHVSLFWYQQALGQGPEFLTYFQNEAQLDKSGLPSDRFFAERPEGSVSTLKIQRTQQEDSAVYLCASHLAGGDGYTFGSGTRLTVV.